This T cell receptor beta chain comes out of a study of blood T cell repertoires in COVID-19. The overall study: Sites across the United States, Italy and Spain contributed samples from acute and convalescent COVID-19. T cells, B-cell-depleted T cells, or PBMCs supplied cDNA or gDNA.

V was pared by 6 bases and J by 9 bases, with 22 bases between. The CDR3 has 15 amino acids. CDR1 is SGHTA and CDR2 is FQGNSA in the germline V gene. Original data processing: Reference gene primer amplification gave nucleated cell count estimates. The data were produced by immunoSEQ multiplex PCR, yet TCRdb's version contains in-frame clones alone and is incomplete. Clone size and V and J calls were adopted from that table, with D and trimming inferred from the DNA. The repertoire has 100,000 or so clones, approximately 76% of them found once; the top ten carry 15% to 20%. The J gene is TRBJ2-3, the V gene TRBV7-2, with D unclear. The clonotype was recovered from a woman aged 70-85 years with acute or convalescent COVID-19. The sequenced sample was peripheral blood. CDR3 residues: CASSSAQLDWITQYF. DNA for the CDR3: TGTGCCAGCAGTTCCGCTCAGTTAGACTGGATAACGCAGTATTTT.